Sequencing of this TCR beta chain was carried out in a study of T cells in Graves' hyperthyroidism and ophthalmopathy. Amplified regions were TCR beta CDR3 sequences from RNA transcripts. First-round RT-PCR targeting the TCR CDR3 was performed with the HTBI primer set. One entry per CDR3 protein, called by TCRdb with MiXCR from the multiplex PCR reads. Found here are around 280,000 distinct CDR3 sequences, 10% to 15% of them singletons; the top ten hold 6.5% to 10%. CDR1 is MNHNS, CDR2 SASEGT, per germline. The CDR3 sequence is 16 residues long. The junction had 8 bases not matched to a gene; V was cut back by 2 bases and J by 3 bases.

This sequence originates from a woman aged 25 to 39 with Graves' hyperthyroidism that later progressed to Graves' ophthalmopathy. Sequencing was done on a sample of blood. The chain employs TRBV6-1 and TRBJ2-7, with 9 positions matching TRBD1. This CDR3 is CASSELGGTGNYEQYF. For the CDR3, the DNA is TGTGCCAGCAGTGAATTGGGGGGGACAGGGAACTACGAGCAGTACTTC.